A selection of T cell receptor beta chains follows, all from one sample in a study of blood T cell repertoires in COVID-19. Method: immunoSEQ multiplex PCR; TCRdb's copy keeps in-frame clones and lacks some. There are under 150,000 clones in the sample; 80% to 90% occur only once, and roughly 8.3% lies in the top ten. Sequencing was done on a sample of peripheral blood. The receptors shown here come from a human donor with acute or convalescent COVID-19. The donor label of this sample is uncertain. Each CDR3 is given with its conserved first and last residue. The D gene is left open where the match is weak. Only part of the rows carry a size: once, few, many, or a class if the clone is expanded.

TRBV7-9	-	TRBJ2-7	-	TGTGCCAGCAGCATGGACACGTTATACGGGCAGTACTTC	CASSMDTLYGQYF
TRBV19	TRBD1	TRBJ1-3	-	TGTGCCAGTAGTCCGTCAGGGGGCTCTGGAAACACCATATATTTT	CASSPSGGSGNTIYF
TRBV19	-	TRBJ1-3	-	TGTGCCAGTACCGCCCCTTACAGGTATTACTCTGGAAACACCATATATTTT	CASTAPYRYYSGNTIYF
TRBV5-1	TRBD1	TRBJ1-1	-	TGCGCCAGCAGCTTCGGACAGGGGGGAACTGAAGCTTTCTTT	CASSFGQGGTEAFF
TRBV7-9	-	TRBJ1-1	-	TGTGCCCCCTGGAGGGACCCAACAAACACTGAAGCTTTCTTT	CAPWRDPTNTEAFF
TRBV5-4	TRBD2	TRBJ2-3	-	TGTGCCAGCAGCAGGAGCGGGGCGCTTAGCACAGATACGCAGTATTTT	CASSRSGALSTDTQYF
TRBV6-5	TRBD1	TRBJ1-2	-	TGTGCCAGCAGTACCGCAACAGGGGTTAGTGGCTACACCTTC	CASSTATGVSGYTF
TRBV29-1	TRBD1	TRBJ1-1	-	TGCAGCGTGGACAGGGGGCAGGGTGAAGCTTTCTTT	CSVDRGQGEAFF
TRBV18	-	TRBJ2-6	once	TGTGCCAGCTCACCAGGGTTTCGGAGCTCTGGGGCCAACGTCCTGACTTTC	CASSPGFRSSGANVLTF
TRBV5-4	TRBD2	TRBJ2-3	-	TGTGCCAGCAGCTCTATGACTAGCGTGACAGATACGCAGTATTTT	CASSSMTSVTDTQYF
TRBV24-1	TRBD2	TRBJ2-1	-	TGTGCCACCAGTGATTTGAGCGGGGGGCCTTACAATGAGCAGTTCTTC	CATSDLSGGPYNEQFF
TRBV6-5	-	TRBJ1-2	-	TGTGCCAGCAGTTACGAAGGAGGGAGTTATGGCTACACCTTC	CASSYEGGSYGYTF
TRBV24-1	-	TRBJ1-2	-	TGTGCCACCAGTGATCCTGGGGCTGACTATGGCTACACCTTC	CATSDPGADYGYTF
TRBV7-2	TRBD1	TRBJ1-6	-	TGTGCCAGCAGCCCAGGGGGAACCAATTCACCCCTCCACTTT	CASSPGGTNSPLHF
TRBV7-9	TRBD1	TRBJ2-3	-	TGTGCCAGCAGCTTACCCCGGGACAGAAGAACAGATACGCAGTATTTT	CASSLPRDRRTDTQYF
TRBV10-2	TRBD1	TRBJ1-1	-	TGCGCCAGCAGTGAGTCGACAGGGACTGAAGCTTTCTTT	CASSESTGTEAFF
TRBV9	-	TRBJ1-4	-	TGTGCCAGCAGCGTAGCAGACAGGCCGAATGAAAAACTGTTTTTT	CASSVADRPNEKLFF
TRBV24-1	-	TRBJ1-3	-	TGTGCCACCAGTGGGGGAGGATCTTCGGGAAACACCATATATTTT	CATSGGGSSGNTIYF
TRBV7-9	TRBD1	TRBJ1-3	-	TGTGCCAGCAGCTCTTTGGGACAGGGAACTAGTGAGGATATCGGCACCATATATTTT	CASSSLGQGTSEDIGTIYF
TRBV2	-	TRBJ2-1	-	TGTGCCAGCCGCGACAGCCACTACAATGAGCAGTTCTTC	CASRDSHYNEQFF
TRBV7-9	TRBD2	TRBJ2-1	-	TGTGCCAGCAGCCCACCCCTGGGACTAGCGGCCGACAATGAGCAGTTCTTC	CASSPPLGLAADNEQFF
TRBV3-1/TRBV3-2	TRBD1	TRBJ2-2	-	TGTGCCAGCAGCCCCCTTGACAGGGCGGACACCGGGGAGCTGTTTTTT	CASSPLDRADTGELFF
TRBV29-1	-	TRBJ2-3	-	TGCAGCGTTGATTCGGGGGTCCTCGACACAGATACGCAGTATTTT	CSVDSGVLDTDTQYF
TRBV19	-	TRBJ1-1	-	TGTGCCAGTAGTATAGGGGGCGGGAGCACTGAAGCTTTCTTT	CASSIGGGSTEAFF
TRBV7-3	TRBD1	TRBJ1-2	-	TGTGCCAGCAGCCTTTCCCGGGGACAGGGCTATGGCTACACCTTC	CASSLSRGQGYGYTF
TRBV2	-	TRBJ2-5	-	TGTGCCAGCAGTGAAGCGCTTGGGAGCCAAGAGACCCAGTACTTC	CASSEALGSQETQYF
TRBV5-1	-	TRBJ2-7	-	TGCGCCAGCAGCTTGAGGCAGGGTCACGAGCAGTACTTC	CASSLRQGHEQYF
TRBV7-2	TRBD2	TRBJ2-1	-	TGTGCCAGCAGCTTACCCCTTCTAGCGGGGGGGAATGAGCAGTTCTTC	CASSLPLLAGGNEQFF
TRBV7-9	-	TRBJ1-1	-	TGTGCCAGCAGCTTAACCAGAGGGAGGATCACTGAAGCTTTCTTT	CASSLTRGRITEAFF
TRBV5-8	TRBD1	TRBJ2-3	-	TGTGCCAGCAGCGGATACAGGGGGGAGACAGATACGCAGTATTTT	CASSGYRGETDTQYF
TRBV5-1	TRBD1	TRBJ1-6	-	TGCGCCAGCAGCGCTACAGGGGACCATAATTCACCCCTCCACTTT	CASSATGDHNSPLHF
TRBV10-2	-	TRBJ2-1	-	TGCGCCAGCTCCGACGGCTCCCCGGGCTACAATGAGCAGTTCTTC	CASSDGSPGYNEQFF
TRBV9	TRBD1	TRBJ1-2	few	TGTGCCAGCAGCACCGGGACAGCTGTGTATGGCTACACCTTC	CASSTGTAVYGYTF
TRBV6-5	-	TRBJ1-5	-	TGTGCCAGCACCCTCAGGGGCGTGGGCAATCAGCCCCAGCATTTT	CASTLRGVGNQPQHF
TRBV6-5	-	TRBJ1-3	-	TGTGCCAGCAGGCGGGACCTCTCTGGAAACACCATATATTTT	CASRRDLSGNTIYF
TRBV5-1	TRBD2	TRBJ2-5	-	TGCGCCAGCAGCCTACGGGGGGGGCAAGAGACCCAGTACTTC	CASSLRGGQETQYF
TRBV6-5	-	TRBJ1-2	-	TGTGCCAGCAGTTACTCGAGAGGTGGTGATGGCTACACCTTC	CASSYSRGGDGYTF
TRBV7-9	-	TRBJ1-2	-	TGTGCCAGCAGCCCTACAGGGATCTATGGCTACACCTTC	CASSPTGIYGYTF
TRBV19	TRBD1	TRBJ2-2	-	TGTGCCAGTGTAATTACAGGGGCTTCCGGGGAGCTGTTTTTT	CASVITGASGELFF
TRBV9	-	TRBJ1-2	once	TGTGCCAGCAGCCTCGACAGAGAGAATAACCCTAACTATGGCTACACCTTC	CASSLDRENNPNYGYTF
TRBV3-1/TRBV3-2	-	TRBJ2-6	-	TGTGCCAGCAGCCCCCGAGGGCGTTTGAGGGATGGGGCCAACGTCCTGACTTTC	CASSPRGRLRDGANVLTF
TRBV5-4	TRBD2	TRBJ2-7	few	TGTGCCAGCAGCTTGACTAGCGGGGCCTACGAGCAGTACTTC	CASSLTSGAYEQYF
TRBV6-5	-	TRBJ1-2	-	TGTGCCAGCAGTTACTACGGGATATCCTATGGCTACACCTTC	CASSYYGISYGYTF
TRBV7-9	TRBD1	TRBJ2-7	-	TGTGCCAGCAGCCTAGATTGGGACAGCTACGAGCAGTACTTC	CASSLDWDSYEQYF
TRBV19	-	TRBJ2-1	-	TGTGCCAGTAGTATGAGAGGGTCCTCCGTGTCAAACAATGAGCAGTTCTTC	CASSMRGSSVSNNEQFF
TRBV4-2	TRBD2	TRBJ2-3	once	TGTGCCAGCAGCCAAAGACTAGCGGGGGGGCGGGGCACAGATACGCAGTATTTT	CASSQRLAGGRGTDTQYF
TRBV2	-	TRBJ1-4	-	TGTGCCAGCAGTGACCCAGCAGGGACTAATGAAAAACTGTTTTTT	CASSDPAGTNEKLFF
TRBV4-1	-	TRBJ1-3	-	TGCGCCAGCAGCCAGGCTTTACGGGGAGTAGGCTCTGGAAACACCATATATTTT	CASSQALRGVGSGNTIYF
TRBV11-3	-	TRBJ2-2	-	TGTGCCAGCAGCTTAGCGTCCGGGGAGCTGTTTTTT	CASSLASGELFF
TRBV7-9	TRBD1	TRBJ2-3	few	TGTGCCAGCACCGGGACAGGTAGCACAGATACGCAGTATTTT	CASTGTGSTDTQYF
TRBV2	TRBD1	TRBJ1-6	-	TGTGCCAGCAGGAGACAGGGCAATAATTCACCCCTCCACTTT	CASRRQGNNSPLHF
TRBV5-1	-	TRBJ1-1	-	TGCGCCAGCAGCTTGGGGTCAGGGTCGATTGGAACTGAAGCTTTCTTT	CASSLGSGSIGTEAFF
TRBV6-1	-	TRBJ2-3	-	TGTGCCAGCAGTGAATTTCGGCTAGGAGGCACAGATACGCAGTATTTT	CASSEFRLGGTDTQYF